Described below is a single TCR beta chain sequence and its context. What it binds is not known. Investigators prepared the TCR beta libraries by applying iRepertoire HTBI primers and Arm-PCR of CDR3 regions. TCRdb passed the multiplex PCR reads through MiXCR, listing each CDR3 protein once. The sample has about 430,000 distinct CDR3 sequences, roughly a fifth seen once. This entry comes from a study of regulatory T cells in long-lasting Graves disease. Study background: The definition of persistent Graves' disease was over 5 years of antithyroid drugs with positive TSH receptor antibodies.

With 0 bases removed from V and 7 bases from J, the gap between germline ends came to 10 bases. The CDR3 runs 14 residues. Germline CDR1 is LGHDT and CDR2 is YNNKEL (reference sequence). Overall study findings and caveats: TRBV28, TRBJ1-2 and TRBJ2-5 were segments that persistent disease favored.

Indicated time point: persistent/refractory GD, antithyroid drugs over 5 years with positive TRAb. The TCR library was made from RNA that had been extracted from PBMCs in TRIzol. This clonotype was obtained from a female donor with Graves disease. Sequenced here: peripheral blood mononuclear cells (PBMCs), sampled when the disease was refractory, from a patient treated with antithyroid drugs. The chain joins TRBV3-1 to TRBJ2-4; TRBD2 is a possible D gene (5 bases). The CDR3 loop reads CASSQDRTVNIQYF. As DNA, the CDR3 is TGTGCCAGCAGCCAAGACAGGACTGTGAACATTCAGTACTTC.